This note documents a single T cell receptor beta chain sequence. This specimen belongs to a study of blood T cell repertoires in COVID-19. Study processing details: Reference gene primer amplification in the assay estimated nucleated cell counts. Assay used: immunoSEQ multiplex PCR; TCRdb lists only in-frame clones, some missing. The V and J calls and clone size come from that table; D and trimming were worked out from the DNA. This sample yields 60,000 to 90,000 clones, of which roughly 90% are seen a single time; over 15% belongs to the top ten. The CDR3 sequence is 15 residues long. Germline values: CDR1 MNHEY, CDR2 SVGAGI. Trimming took 2 bases from V and 6 from J, leaving 16 bases between them.

Sequencing was done on a sample of peripheral blood. This clonotype originated in a human donor in a cohort sampled during active COVID-19. This chain joins TRBV6-5 and TRBJ2-5; TRBD2 is a possible D gene (5 bases). The CDR3 here is CASSYGLASQQTQYF. The DNA of the CDR3 is TGTGCCAGCAGTTACGGGTTAGCGTCCCAGCAGACCCAGTACTTC.